Sequencing of this TCR beta chain was carried out in a study of blood T cells in healthy people across ages. Per germline, CDR1 LGHNA and CDR2 YSLEER. This CDR3 has 14 residues. Trimming cost V 0 bases and J 6 bases; bases outside gene matches: 2. A second PCR, run for about 7 to 11 cycles, used a sample-barcoded 5' primer plus a J-beta primer mix. MiXCR, applied by TCRdb to the 5' RACE reads, yields one record per CDR3 protein. The sample carries hundreds of thousands of distinct CDR3 sequences, around 45% recorded once. Study-wide results and caveats: Long-lived donors had more naive CD4+ cells and higher diversity than aged donors. Because donor CMV status was unknown, expanded clonotype changes were possibly confounded. In these data, TCR beta diversity tracked strongly with naive T cell percentage. Getting older went along with TCR beta diversity per million T cells dropping roughly linearly.

With regard to this clonotype: The target antigen is unknown.

The chain combines TRBV4-3 with TRBJ2-1; TRBD2 matches 7 bases. The sample comprised blood. This clonotype was sampled from a man older than 75 in good health. The CDR3 DNA sequence: TGCGCCAGCAGCCAAGAAGCGGGGCTCAATGAGCAGTTCTTC. Translating gives CASSQEAGLNEQFF.